This T cell receptor (beta chain) was documented in a study of CD4 T cells in relation to SARS-CoV-2 and coronaviruses (dated by TCRdb to the early 2020s). In terms of the full investigation: Patient-derived lymphoblastoid cell lines were used to map the HLA restriction of shared crossreactive spike epitopes. The study assessed, at the TCR clonotype level, memory CD4+ T cell crossreactivity between SARS-CoV-2 and common cold coronavirus spike proteins. The Adaptive Biotechnologies TCR-sequencing kit was used for samples from a few pre-COVID donors and for the naive versus memory experiments, whereas the other data were Illumina-based. For other donors in the study, expansion assays were sequenced with a different, Illumina-based TCR-beta assay.

CD4+ T cells from unexposed donors were collected before the COVID-19 pandemic (2011-2018). To separate naive from memory CD4+ T cells, cryopreserved PBMCs first underwent CD4 enrichment and then EasySep naive CD4+ T cell enrichment. The leukapheresis product for the unexposed donors was obtained through commercial purchase. Ficoll-Paque PLUS gradient centrifugation was used to isolate PBMCs from leukapheresis product or whole blood. PBMCs were either used fresh in the expansion assay or cryopreserved at -140 degrees C. The QIAamp Micro DNA Kit was used to extract genomic DNA from the CD4+ T cells. Beyond this particular receptor, the publication reports: Crossreactivity analysis was centred on spike protein, so crossreactivity against other viral proteins was not assessed. No donor contributed both pre-pandemic and post-infection samples, which limited tracing the source of pre-existing responses. Naive versus memory sequencing indicated that memory recall responses, rather than primary responses primed during culture, are detected by the assay. Compared with monoreactive clones, crossreactive clones had significantly weaker SARS-CoV-2-driven expansion, a result consistent with antigenic imprinting. Small numbers of patients and of tested TCRs were a limitation of the study. Approximately 69% of donors had memory CD4+ clonotypes that crossrecognized SARS-CoV-2 and at least one common cold coronavirus spike.

Trimming takes 4 bases from V and 7 bases from J, and the germline ends sit 16 bases apart. Taken from the germline V gene, the CDR1 and CDR2 loops are MDHEN and SYDVKM. The CDR3 runs 15 amino acids, cysteine and phenylalanine included. Kept here is only the CDR3 DNA, which spans 45 bases and is read in frame from base 1. Uncultured naive and memory CD4+ T cell DNA received deep-resolution immunoSEQ TCR-beta sequencing. Per the original workflow: During preprocessing, nonproductive sequences were removed, as were CDR3s that did not start with C, did not end with F or W, or were shorter than 7 amino acids. Cultured and uncultured naive and memory CD4+ repertoires were searched for previously identified spike- and CEF-reactive CDR3s. CDR3 homology was quantified as pairwise Levenshtein distance, calculated with the stringdist R package after three terminal residues were trimmed from each end. This is the immuneACCESS table as TCRdb keeps it, with only in-frame sequences that have V and J called. A part of the clones is gone; compared with another copy, unresolved V genes explain less than half, and the rest is unexplained. The V and J calls and the clone size are those of that table, but D and trimming were determined from the DNA. Recorded for this sample are 60,000 or so clones; roughly 93% of them occurred a single time. 0.14% of the sample lies in the top ten.

Worth noting for this clone: What antigen it recognizes has not been identified. Within one base of it there is no much larger clone, and no base qualities were kept.

Sequencing used naive CD4+ T cells from PBMCs. The meaning of the sample's cell subset or site label: naive CD4+ T cells isolated by negative enrichment. The sequence is built from TRBV28 and TRBJ1-4; TRBD1 could be the D gene, as 5 bases match. The origin of this receptor is a human donor in good health. The bases read TGTGCCAGCAGTTCCCCCACGGGGGTTAGTGAAAAACTGTTTTTT. Its protein is CASSSPTGVSEKLFF.